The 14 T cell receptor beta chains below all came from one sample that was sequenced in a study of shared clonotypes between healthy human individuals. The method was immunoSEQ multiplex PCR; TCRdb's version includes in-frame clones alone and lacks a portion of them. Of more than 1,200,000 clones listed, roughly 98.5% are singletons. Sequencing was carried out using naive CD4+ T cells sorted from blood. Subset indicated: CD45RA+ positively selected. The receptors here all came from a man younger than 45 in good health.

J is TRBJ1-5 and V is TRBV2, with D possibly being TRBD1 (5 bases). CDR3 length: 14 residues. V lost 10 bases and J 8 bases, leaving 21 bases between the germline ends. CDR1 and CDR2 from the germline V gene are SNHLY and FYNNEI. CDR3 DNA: TGTGCCACATCCCCCGAGAGGGAAGGGGAGCCCCAGCATTTT. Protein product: CATSPEREGEPQHF.

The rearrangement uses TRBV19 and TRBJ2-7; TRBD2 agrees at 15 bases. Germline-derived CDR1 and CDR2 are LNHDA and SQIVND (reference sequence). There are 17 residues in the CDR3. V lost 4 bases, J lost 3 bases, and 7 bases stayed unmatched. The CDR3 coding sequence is TGTGCCAGTAGTACCTGGACTAGCGGGAGGGTGAACTACGAGCAGTACTTC. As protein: CASSTWTSGRVNYEQYF.

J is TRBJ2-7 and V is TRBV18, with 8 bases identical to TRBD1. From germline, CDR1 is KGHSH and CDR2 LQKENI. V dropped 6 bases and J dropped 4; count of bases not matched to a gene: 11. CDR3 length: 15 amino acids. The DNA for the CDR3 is TGTGCCAGCTCCCCCGCCCCAGGGGGCGGTTACGAGCAGTACTTC. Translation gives CASSPAPGGGYEQYF.

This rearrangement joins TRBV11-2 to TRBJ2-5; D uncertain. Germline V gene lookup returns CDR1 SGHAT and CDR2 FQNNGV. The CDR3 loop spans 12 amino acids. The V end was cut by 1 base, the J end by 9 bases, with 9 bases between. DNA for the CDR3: TGTGCCAGCAGCTTAGGTTATGTGGCCCAGTACTTC. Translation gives CASSLGYVAQYF. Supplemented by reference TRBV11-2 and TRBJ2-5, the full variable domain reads EAGVAQSPRYKIIEKRQSVAFWCNPISGHATLYWYQQILGQGPKLLIQFQNNGVVDDSQLPKDRFSAERLKGVDSTLKIQPAKLEDSAVYLCASSLGYVAQYFGPGTRLLVL.

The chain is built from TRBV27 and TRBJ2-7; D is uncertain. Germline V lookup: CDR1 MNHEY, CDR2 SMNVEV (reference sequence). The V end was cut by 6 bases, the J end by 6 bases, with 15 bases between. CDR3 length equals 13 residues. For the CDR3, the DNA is TGTGCCAGCAGAGGCTCCCTGCGGCTCGAGCAGTACTTC. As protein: CASRGSLRLEQYF.

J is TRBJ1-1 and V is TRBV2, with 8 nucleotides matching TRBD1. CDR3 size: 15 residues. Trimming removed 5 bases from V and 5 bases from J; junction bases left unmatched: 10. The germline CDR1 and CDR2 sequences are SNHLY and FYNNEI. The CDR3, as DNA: TGTGCCAGCAGTTTTTGGCTGACAGGGGAAACTGAAGCTTTCTTT. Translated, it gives CASSFWLTGETEAFF.

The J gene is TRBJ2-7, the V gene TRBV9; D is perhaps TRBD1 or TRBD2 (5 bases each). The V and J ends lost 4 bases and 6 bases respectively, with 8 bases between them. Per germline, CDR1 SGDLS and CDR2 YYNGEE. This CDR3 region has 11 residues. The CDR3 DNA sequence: TGTGCCAGCAGCCGTGGGGGCGAGCAGTACTTC. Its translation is CASSRGGEQYF. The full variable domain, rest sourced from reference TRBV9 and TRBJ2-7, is DSGVTQTPKHLITATGQRVTLRCSPRSGDLSVYWYQQSLDQGLQFLIQYYNGEERAKGNILERFSAQQFPDLHSELNLSSLELGDSALYFCASSRGGEQYFGPGTRLTVT.

CDR3 bases: TGCGCCAGCAGCCAAACTATCGGGACACCTGGAAACACCATATATTTT. Translated, it gives CASSQTIGTPGNTIYF. This chain joins TRBV5-1 and TRBJ1-3; a possible D gene is TRBD1 (6 bases). With 4 bases removed from V and 2 bases from J, the gap between germline ends came to 16 bases. The CDR3 is made up of 16 amino acids. The V gene's germline CDR1 is SGHRS and CDR2 YFSETQ.

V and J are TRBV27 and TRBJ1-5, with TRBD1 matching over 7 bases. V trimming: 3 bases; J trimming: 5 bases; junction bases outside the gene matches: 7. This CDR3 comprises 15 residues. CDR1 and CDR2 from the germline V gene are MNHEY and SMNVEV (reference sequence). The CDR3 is CASSLTGKPDQPQHF. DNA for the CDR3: TGTGCCAGCAGTTTGACAGGGAAACCCGATCAGCCCCAGCATTTT.

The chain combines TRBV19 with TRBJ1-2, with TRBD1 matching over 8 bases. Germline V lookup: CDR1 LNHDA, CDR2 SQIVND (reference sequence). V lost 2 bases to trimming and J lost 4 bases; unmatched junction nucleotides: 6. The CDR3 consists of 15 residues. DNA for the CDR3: TGTGCCAGTAGTATATCCCCGGACAGGGTCTATGGCTACACCTTC. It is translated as CASSISPDRVYGYTF.

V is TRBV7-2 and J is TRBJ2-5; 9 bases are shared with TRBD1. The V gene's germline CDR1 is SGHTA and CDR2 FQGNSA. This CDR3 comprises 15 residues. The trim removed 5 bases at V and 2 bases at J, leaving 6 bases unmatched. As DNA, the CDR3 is TGTGCCAGCAGCCCCCCGACAGGGGGACAAGAGACCCAGTACTTC. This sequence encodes CASSPPTGGQETQYF.

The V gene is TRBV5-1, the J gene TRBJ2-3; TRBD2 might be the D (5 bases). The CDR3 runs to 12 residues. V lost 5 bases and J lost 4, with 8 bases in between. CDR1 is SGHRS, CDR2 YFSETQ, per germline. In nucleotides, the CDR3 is TGCGCCAGCAGTTATAGCGCAGATACGCAGTATTTT. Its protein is CASSYSADTQYF.

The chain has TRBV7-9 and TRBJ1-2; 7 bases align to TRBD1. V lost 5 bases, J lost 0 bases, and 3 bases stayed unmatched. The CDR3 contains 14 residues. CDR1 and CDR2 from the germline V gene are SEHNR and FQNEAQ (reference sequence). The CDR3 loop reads CASSPGQANYGYTF. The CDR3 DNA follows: TGTGCCAGCAGCCCAGGACAGGCTAACTATGGCTACACCTTC.

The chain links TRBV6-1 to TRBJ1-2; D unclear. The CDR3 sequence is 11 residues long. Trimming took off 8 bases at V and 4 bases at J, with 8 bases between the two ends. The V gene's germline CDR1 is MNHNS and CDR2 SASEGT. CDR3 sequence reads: CASGFFYGYTF. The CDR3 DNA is TGTGCCAGCGGGTTCTTCTATGGCTACACCTTC.